A selection of T cell receptor beta chains follows, all from one sample in a study of blood T cell repertoires in COVID-19. TCRdb keeps only in-frame clones here, not all; method: immunoSEQ multiplex PCR. The repertoire includes about 470,000 clones, 87% of them detected once, and 0.65% to 0.9% sits in the top ten. Input material: PBMCs or T cells enriched from blood (not recorded which). The receptors here all came from a woman younger than 30 who had recovered from COVID-19. CDR3s include the opening cysteine and the closing phenylalanine or tryptophan. The D gene is left open where the match is weak. The size of a clone is reported for some rows only, either as once, few or many, or as a class for expanded clones.

j_call,clone_size,d_call,cdr3_length,v_call,cdr3_aa,cdr3_nt
TRBJ1-6,NA,TRBD1,16,TRBV18,CASSLGTGGGNSPLHF,TGTGCCAGCTCACTCGGGACAGGGGGCGGTAATTCACCCCTCCACTTT
TRBJ2-1,NA,NA,15,TRBV6-5,CASKGKGYIVNEQFF,TGTGCCAGCAAGGGGAAGGGGTACATCGTAAATGAGCAGTTCTTC
TRBJ1-1,NA,NA,12,TRBV19,CASYTGNTEAFF,TGTGCCAGTTACACAGGGAACACTGAAGCTTTCTTT
TRBJ2-2,few,TRBD2,20,TRBV19,CASSIPPPSKRGGPTGELFF,TGTGCCAGTAGTATTCCACCTCCCTCTAAGCGGGGGGGCCCAACCGGGGAGCTGTTTTTT
TRBJ1-4,NA,NA,14,TRBV5-8,CASSLGGEVEKLFF,TGTGCCAGCAGCTTGGGAGGGGAGGTCGAAAAACTGTTTTTT
TRBJ2-2,NA,TRBD1,15,TRBV11-2,CASSGRDREAGELFF,TGTGCCAGCAGCGGCAGGGACAGGGAAGCCGGGGAGCTGTTTTTT
TRBJ1-5,NA,NA,15,TRBV5-1,CASSLNPSSLEPQHF,TGCGCCAGCAGCCTCAACCCTTCCTCTTTAGAGCCCCAGCATTTT
TRBJ2-7,NA,TRBD1,15,TRBV28,CASQGVGSRRYEQYF,TGTGCCAGCCAGGGGGTGGGGAGTCGACGCTACGAGCAGTACTTC
TRBJ2-5,NA,TRBD2,14,TRBV29-1,CSVDERGFQETQYF,TGCAGCGTTGATGAGCGGGGGTTCCAAGAGACCCAGTACTTC
TRBJ2-7,NA,NA,12,TRBV5-6,CASAVQNYEQYF,TGTGCCAGCGCGGTACAAAACTACGAGCAGTACTTC
TRBJ1-4,few,TRBD1,16,TRBV6-1,CASSDGPGQGAEKLFF,TGTGCCAGCAGTGACGGACCGGGACAGGGGGCCGAAAAACTGTTTTTT
TRBJ2-7,NA,NA,12,TRBV6-5,CASSYGENEQYF,TGTGCCAGCAGTTACGGGGAGAACGAGCAGTACTTC
TRBJ2-6,NA,NA,17,TRBV5-6,CASSYLGQSSGANVLTF,TGTGCCAGCAGCTACCTAGGACAGTCTTCTGGGGCCAACGTCCTGACTTTC
TRBJ1-2,NA,NA,13,TRBV5-6,CASIQGRGGGYTF,TGTGCCAGCATCCAAGGGAGAGGGGGTGGCTACACCTTC
TRBJ1-4,NA,NA,13,TRBV12-3/TRBV12-4,CASSLRGGEKLFF,TGTGCCAGCAGTTTGCGGGGGGGCGAAAAACTGTTTTTT
TRBJ2-1,NA,NA,17,TRBV4-2,CASSQEGGAMIYNEQFF,TGTGCCAGCAGCCAAGAAGGCGGAGCGATGATCTACAATGAGCAGTTCTTC
TRBJ1-6,NA,NA,16,TRBV2,CASTRGGSPRNSPLHF,TGTGCCAGCACCCGCGGGGGCAGCCCACGTAATTCACCCCTCCACTTT
TRBJ1-4,NA,NA,17,TRBV7-9,CASSLVPDSATNEKLFF,TGTGCCAGCAGCTTAGTTCCGGACAGCGCAACTAATGAAAAACTGTTTTTT
TRBJ2-5,NA,NA,14,TRBV6-1,CASSEALLQGTQYF,TGTGCCAGCAGTGAAGCACTCCTACAGGGGACCCAGTACTTC
TRBJ1-1,NA,NA,15,TRBV18,CASSPRRSENTEAFF,TGTGCCAGCTCACCAAGGAGGTCAGAGAACACTGAAGCTTTCTTT
TRBJ1-2,NA,NA,13,TRBV1,CTSSQEDSYGYTF,TGCACCAGCAGCCAAGAAGACAGCTATGGCTACACCTTC
TRBJ2-7,NA,TRBD2,14,TRBV5-4,CASRLGLAGDEQYF,TGTGCCAGCAGACTTGGACTAGCGGGGGACGAGCAGTACTTC
TRBJ1-2,NA,TRBD1,17,TRBV18,CASSPGQDHTTHYGYTF,TGTGCCAGCTCACCAGGACAGGACCACACAACACACTATGGCTACACCTTC
TRBJ1-4,NA,NA,15,TRBV3-1/TRBV3-2,CASSHWGESNEKLFF,TGTGCCAGCAGCCATTGGGGCGAATCTAATGAAAAACTGTTTTTT
TRBJ2-6,NA,NA,15,TRBV6-5,CASGERGSGANVLTF,TGTGCCAGCGGGGAAAGGGGTAGTGGGGCCAACGTCCTGACTTTC
TRBJ2-1,NA,NA,15,TRBV7-9,CASSLWGESYNEQFF,TGTGCCAGCAGCTTATGGGGGGAGTCCTACAATGAGCAGTTCTTC
TRBJ1-4,NA,NA,16,TRBV30,CAWSSDRRGVGEKLFF,TGTGCCTGGAGTTCGGATCGCCGGGGGGTTGGTGAAAAACTGTTTTTT
TRBJ1-2,NA,NA,15,TRBV5-1,CASSLVWQGGYGYTF,TGCGCCAGCAGCTTGGTCTGGCAGGGTGGCTATGGCTACACCTTC
TRBJ1-1,once,TRBD1,15,TRBV28,CASTSGGASHTEAFF,TGTGCCAGCACATCAGGGGGCGCCTCACACACTGAAGCTTTCTTT
TRBJ2-3,once,TRBD2,18,TRBV27,CASSSLRGALVGTDTQYF,TGTGCCAGCAGCTCATTGCGGGGGGCCTTAGTAGGGACAGATACGCAGTATTTT
TRBJ1-6,NA,NA,13,TRBV12-3/TRBV12-4,CAIQKAGLAPLHF,TGTGCCATACAGAAGGCAGGGTTGGCACCCCTCCACTTT
TRBJ2-7,NA,NA,14,TRBV6-5,CASSPGHSPYEQYF,TGTGCCAGCAGCCCGGGACACAGCCCCTACGAGCAGTACTTC
TRBJ1-5,NA,NA,16,TRBV18,CASSPSGGGFSQPQHF,TGTGCCAGCTCACCCTCTGGGGGGGGATTTAGTCAGCCCCAGCATTTT
TRBJ2-5,NA,NA,13,TRBV6-1,CASSESYGETQYF,TGTGCCAGCAGTGAATCCTACGGGGAGACCCAGTACTTC
TRBJ1-2,NA,NA,15,TRBV6-5,CASSTSGRTNYGYTF,TGTGCCAGCAGTACGTCCGGACGGACAAACTATGGCTACACCTTC
TRBJ1-1,once,NA,14,TRBV7-9,CASSLESAQPEAFF,TGTGCCAGCAGCTTAGAATCGGCACAGCCAGAAGCTTTCTTT
TRBJ1-6,NA,NA,15,TRBV2,CASKTSGSYNSPLHF,TGTGCCAGCAAGACTTCGGGGTCCTATAATTCACCCCTCCACTTT
TRBJ1-2,once,NA,12,TRBV27,CASSFGGSGYTF,TGTGCCAGCAGTTTCGGGGGAAGTGGCTACACCTTC